The sequence of this T cell receptor beta chain was determined in a study of T cell responses to AZD1222 COVID-19 vaccine. Germline V CDR1 and CDR2: MNHEY, SVGAGI. CDR3 length equals 13 residues. Trimming pared 8 bases from V and 6 bases from J, leaving 14 bases between. Sequencing used immunoSEQ multiplex PCR; TCRdb keeps in-frame clones, though not all of them. Here the sample spans 150,000 to 200,000 clones, around 89% being singletons. The sequencing here drew on peripheral blood, taken on day 0 of AZD1222 vaccination. The V and J genes are TRBV6-5 and TRBJ1-5; possible D gene TRBD1, 5 bases. This sequence was found in an adult in good health. CDR3 bases: TGTGCCAGCGCCCTAGGGGACGGTCAGCCCCAGCATTTT. Its translation is CASALGDGQPQHF.